This paragraph covers one T cell receptor (beta chain) sequence. Its cognate antigen is unknown. The assay was immunoSEQ multiplex PCR, and TCRdb's table has in-frame clones only and misses some. The sample yields fewer than 180,000 clones, around 94% seen once. V lost 5 bases and J lost 1, with 14 bases in between. Germline V gene data show CDR1 as MNHEY and CDR2 as SVGEGT. CDR3 length equals 15 residues. The sample comes from a study of T cell responses to AZD1222 COVID-19 vaccine. For the study at large: The analysis combined second doses at about 4 or about 12 weeks. The study's findings and limits: Close to half of spike-specific TCRs reportedly recognize unmutated variant regions. Clonal diversity may have been underestimated, and the donors were mostly white British, with more females than males. Across spike, vaccine-associated CD4 TCRs were found, dominant at 160-218 and 743-854.

The sample consisted of peripheral blood, taken on day 0 of AZD1222 vaccination. The clonotype originates from an adult in good health. The chain links TRBV6-2 or TRBV6-3 to TRBJ2-5, with unresolved D. CDR3 DNA: TGTGCCAGCAGTGAGGCAAGAACCTTCCAAGAGACCCAGTACTTC. Protein product: CASSEARTFQETQYF.